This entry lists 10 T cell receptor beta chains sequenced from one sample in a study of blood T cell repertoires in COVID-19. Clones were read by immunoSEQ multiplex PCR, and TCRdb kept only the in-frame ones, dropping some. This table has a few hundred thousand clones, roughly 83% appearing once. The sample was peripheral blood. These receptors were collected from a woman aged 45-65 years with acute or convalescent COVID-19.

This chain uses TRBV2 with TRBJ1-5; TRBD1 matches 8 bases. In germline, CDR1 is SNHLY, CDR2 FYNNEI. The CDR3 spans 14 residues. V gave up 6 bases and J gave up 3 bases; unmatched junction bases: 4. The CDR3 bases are TGTGCCAGCAGGGGACAGGTTCTCAATCAGCCCCAGCATTTT. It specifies CASRGQVLNQPQHF.

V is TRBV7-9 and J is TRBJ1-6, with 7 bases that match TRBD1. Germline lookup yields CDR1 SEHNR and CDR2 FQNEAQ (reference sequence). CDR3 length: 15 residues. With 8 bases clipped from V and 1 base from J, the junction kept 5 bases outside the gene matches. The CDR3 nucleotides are TGTGCCAGCGCCAAGGGGGCTTCCTATAATTCACCCCTCCACTTT. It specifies CASAKGASYNSPLHF. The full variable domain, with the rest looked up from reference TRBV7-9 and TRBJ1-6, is DTGVSQNPRHKITKRGQNVTFRCDPISEHNRLYWYRQTLGQGPEFLTYFQNEAQLEKSRLLSDRFSAERPKGSFSTLEIQRTEQGDSAMYLCASAKGASYNSPLHFGNGTRLTVT.

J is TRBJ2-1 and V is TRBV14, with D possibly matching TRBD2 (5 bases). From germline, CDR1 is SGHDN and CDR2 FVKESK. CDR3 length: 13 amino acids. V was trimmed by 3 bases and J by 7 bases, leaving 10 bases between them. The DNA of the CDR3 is TGTGCCAGCAGCCAGGAGGAGTGGAATGAGCAGTTCTTC. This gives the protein CASSQEEWNEQFF.

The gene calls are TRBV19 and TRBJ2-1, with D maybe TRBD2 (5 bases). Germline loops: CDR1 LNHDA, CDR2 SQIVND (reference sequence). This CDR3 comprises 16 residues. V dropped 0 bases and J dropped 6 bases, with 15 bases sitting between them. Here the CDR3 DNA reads TGTGCCAGTAGTATAGATCTTCTGGGCCGGGGCAATGAGCAGTTCTTC. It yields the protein CASSIDLLGRGNEQFF.

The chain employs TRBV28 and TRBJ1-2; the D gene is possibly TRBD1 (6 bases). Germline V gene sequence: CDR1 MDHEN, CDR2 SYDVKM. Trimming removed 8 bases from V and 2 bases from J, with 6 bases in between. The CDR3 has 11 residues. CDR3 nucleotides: TGTGCCAGCGGACAGAACTATGGCTACACCTTC. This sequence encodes CASGQNYGYTF.

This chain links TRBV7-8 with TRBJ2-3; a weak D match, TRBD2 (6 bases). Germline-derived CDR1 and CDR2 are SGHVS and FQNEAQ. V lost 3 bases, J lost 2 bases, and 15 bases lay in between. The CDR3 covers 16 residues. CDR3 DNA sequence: TGTGCCAGCAGCTTTCTCGCGGGGTCCGCCACAGATACGCAGTATTTT. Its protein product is CASSFLAGSATDTQYF.

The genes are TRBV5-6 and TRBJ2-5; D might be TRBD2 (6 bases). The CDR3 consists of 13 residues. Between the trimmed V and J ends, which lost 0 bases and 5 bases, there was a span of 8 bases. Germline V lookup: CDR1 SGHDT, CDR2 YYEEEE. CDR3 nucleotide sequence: TGTGCCAGCAGCTTGGGCGGGGTTGAGACCCAGTACTTC. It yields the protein CASSLGGVETQYF.

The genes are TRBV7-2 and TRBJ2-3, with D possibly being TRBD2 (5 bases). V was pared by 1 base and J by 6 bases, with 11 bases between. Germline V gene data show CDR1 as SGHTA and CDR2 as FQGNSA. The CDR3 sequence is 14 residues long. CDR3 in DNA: TGTGCCAGCAGCTTAGTTGCGGGTCAGGATACGCAGTATTTT. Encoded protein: CASSLVAGQDTQYF.

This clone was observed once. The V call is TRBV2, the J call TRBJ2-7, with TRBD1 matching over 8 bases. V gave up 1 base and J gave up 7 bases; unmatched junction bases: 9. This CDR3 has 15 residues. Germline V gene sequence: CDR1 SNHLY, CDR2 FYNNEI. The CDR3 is CASSEDRDRWGEQYF. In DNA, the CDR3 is TGTGCCAGCAGTGAAGACCGGGACAGGTGGGGGGAGCAGTACTTC.

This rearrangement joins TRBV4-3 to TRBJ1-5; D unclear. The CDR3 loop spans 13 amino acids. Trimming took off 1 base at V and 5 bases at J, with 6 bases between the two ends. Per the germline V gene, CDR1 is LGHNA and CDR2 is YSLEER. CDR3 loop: CASSQGGYQPQHF. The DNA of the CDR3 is TGCGCCAGCAGCCAAGGAGGATATCAGCCCCAGCATTTT.